Sequencing of this TCR beta chain was carried out in a study of immune evolution from preneoplasia to lung adenocarcinoma. Study-wide context: HLA loss of heterozygosity: roughly 6.4% AIS, approximately 15% MIA, over 25% ADC, none AAH. Findings and caveats of the study: Clonality was highest in normal lung, lower in later-stage lesions apparently. Normal lung had the highest top T cell clone frequencies.

Resections took place in Japan or China from 2014 to 2017. Note on this clone: What it binds is unknown.

Per germline, CDR1 SGDLS and CDR2 YYNGEE. The ends lost 1 base at V and 8 bases at J; junction bases unmatched: 6. The CDR3 totals 15 residues. Only in-frame clones appear in the TCRdb table, and some are missing; sequencing was by immunoSEQ multiplex PCR. The sample has more than 5,000 clones, over 75% seen once. The sequence was collected from a person in their sixties or seventies with lung adenocarcinoma. V usage is TRBV9 and J usage is TRBJ2-1, with 10 bases aligning to TRBD2. The sequencing input was FFPE minimally invasive lung adenocarcinoma tissue. CDR3 in amino acids: CASSVKLAGVDEQFF. The CDR3 region has the DNA TGTGCCAGCAGCGTAAAGCTAGCGGGGGTGGATGAGCAGTTCTTC.